One and the same sample provided the 20 T cell receptor beta chains below, sequenced in a study of blood T cell repertoires in COVID-19. Generated by immunoSEQ multiplex PCR, the TCRdb table keeps only in-frame clones and is missing some. Counted here are some 140,000 clones, around 89% occurring once; the ten biggest clones make up roughly 18%. Sequenced material: peripheral blood. These receptors all stem from a man in his fifties with active or convalescent COVID-19.

This rearrangement joins TRBV5-5 to TRBJ2-5; perhaps TRBD2 as D (5 bases). This CDR3 has 14 residues. Germline V CDR1 and CDR2: SGHKS, YYEKEE (reference sequence). V lost 2 bases and J 5 bases, leaving 13 bases between the germline ends. The CDR3 is CASSFLAGGETQYF. CDR3 nucleotide sequence: TGTGCCAGCAGCTTTCTTGCGGGCGGGGAGACCCAGTACTTC.

The rearrangement uses TRBV29-1 and TRBJ1-2; 8 bases agree with TRBD1. After removal of 0 bases from V and 7 bases from J, the junction contained 7 bases not matched to a gene. CDR1 and CDR2 (germline): SQVTM, ANQGSEA. The CDR3 is 14 amino acids. The CDR3 DNA reads as TGCAGCGTTGAAGAAGTGGGTGGGACAGGTGGCTACACCTTC. It translates to CSVEEVGGTGGYTF.

The V gene is TRBV23-1, the J gene TRBJ2-1; 8 nucleotides align to TRBD2. TRBV23-1 qualifies as an ORF whose function is uncertain. The V gene end was trimmed by 6 bases and the J gene end by 7 bases; junction bases not matched to a gene: 11. The CDR3 spans 15 residues. This CDR3 reads CASSPPPGGWNEQFF. The CDR3 DNA sequence: TGCGCCAGCAGCCCCCCCCCGGGGGGGTGGAATGAGCAGTTCTTC.

This clone was detected once. The V gene is TRBV7-8, the J gene TRBJ2-7; 10 bases match TRBD2. The CDR3 runs to 15 residues. Germline CDR1 and CDR2: SGHVS and FQNEAQ. V was clipped by 0 bases and J by 6 bases; unmatched bases: 5. The CDR3 DNA reads TGTGCCAGCAGCTTAGCGCAAGCGGGGGGGTTCGAGCAGTACTTC. Its protein is CASSLAQAGGFEQYF.

The chain couples TRBV29-1 to TRBJ2-5; D might be TRBD1 (6 bases). CDR1 and CDR2 (germline): SQVTM, ANQGSEA. The CDR3 covers 11 residues. V lost 7 bases, J lost 4 bases, and 10 bases lay in between. CDR3 loop: CSAARGETQYF. CDR3 nucleotide sequence: TGCAGCGCCGCCAGGGGAGAGACCCAGTACTTC.

The gene calls are TRBV2 and TRBJ1-6; perhaps TRBD1 as D (6 bases). CDR1 and CDR2 (germline): SNHLY, FYNNEI. CDR3 size: 15 residues. V dropped 7 bases and J dropped 8 bases, with 18 bases sitting between them. CDR3 protein: CASTEETGNDSPLHF. The CDR3 nucleotides are TGTGCCAGCACCGAGGAGACAGGAAATGATTCACCCCTCCACTTT. The complete variable domain, with remaining parts taken from reference TRBV2 and TRBJ1-6, reads EPEVTQTPSHQVTQMGQEVILRCVPISNHLYFYWYRQILGQKVEFLVSFYNNEISEKSEIFDDQFSVERPDGSNFTLKIRSTKLEDSAMYFCASTEETGNDSPLHFGNGTRLTVT.

The rearrangement joins TRBV5-5 to TRBJ1-2, with TRBD1 identical over 7 bases. V shed 6 bases and J 8 bases; nucleotides not matched to a gene: 13. The CDR3 spans 14 residues. Looked up from germline, CDR1 is SGHKS and CDR2 is YYEKEE (reference sequence). The CDR3 DNA reads TGTGCCAGCAACACCGGGACAGCTGCATGGGGCTACACCTTC. Translating it yields CASNTGTAAWGYTF.

The genes are TRBV7-2 and TRBJ1-3; D is unresolved. Germline V gene lookup returns CDR1 SGHTA and CDR2 FQGNSA. This CDR3 contains 13 residues. Trimming took off 5 bases at V and 0 bases at J, with 5 bases between the two ends. The CDR3 sequence is CASSRSSGNTIYF. The CDR3 DNA reads as TGTGCCAGCAGCAGGAGCTCTGGAAACACCATATATTTT.

CDR3 in amino acids: CASSEGWVAAYNEQFF. The DNA for the CDR3 is TGTGCCAGCAGTGAAGGTTGGGTAGCTGCCTACAATGAGCAGTTCTTC. J is TRBJ2-1 and V is TRBV6-1; D not certain. The CDR3 has 16 amino acids. From germline, CDR1 is MNHNS and CDR2 SASEGT. Trimming took 1 base from V and 2 from J, leaving 12 bases between them.

The chain uses TRBV7-2 and TRBJ2-7, with TRBD2 as a possible D gene (5 bases). Germline values: CDR1 SGHTA, CDR2 FQGNSA. Trimming cost V 0 bases and J 3 bases, with 12 bases left between them. The CDR3 is 15 residues long. The CDR3 here is CASSLATGVVYEQYF. In DNA, the CDR3 is TGTGCCAGCAGCTTAGCGACCGGGGTCGTCTACGAGCAGTACTTC.

In DNA, the CDR3 is TGTGCCACAGAAAGCTCTGGAAACACCATATATTTT. Translating it yields CATESSGNTIYF. V gene TRBV6-5 combines with J gene TRBJ1-3; D remains unclear. The CDR3 spans 12 residues. From germline, CDR1 is MNHEY and CDR2 SVGAGI. The V end lost 10 bases, the J end lost 0 bases, and 7 bases lay between the germline ends.

The rearrangement uses TRBV6-6 and TRBJ1-6; no definite D call. This CDR3 has 14 amino acids. Germline V gene data show CDR1 as MNHNY and CDR2 as SVGAGI (reference sequence). The ends were cut back, 2 bases at V and 6 bases at J, with 8 bases in the middle. The CDR3, as DNA: TGTGCCAGCAGTTACGGGCGGGTTAATTCACCCCTCCACTTT. Protein sequence: CASSYGRVNSPLHF.

This chain connects TRBV29-1 to TRBJ1-3; maybe TRBD1 (6 bases). The CDR3 is 14 residues long. V was shortened by 6 bases and J by 4 bases, with 16 bases between the two germline ends. Germline lookup yields CDR1 SQVTM and CDR2 ANQGSEA. CDR3 region: CSVDTTGSGNTIYF. The CDR3 nucleotides are TGCAGCGTAGACACAACAGGGTCAGGAAACACCATATATTTT.

This clone was observed a few times. The chain carries TRBV30 and TRBJ1-3, with TRBD1 matching over 7 bases. The ends lost 5 bases at V and 1 base at J; junction bases unmatched: 8. Germline V CDR1 and CDR2: GTSNPN, SVGIG (reference sequence). The length of the CDR3 is 15 residues. The CDR3 DNA is TGTGCCTGGCAATTCAGGGGGGCGTCTGGAAACACCATATATTTT. It translates to CAWQFRGASGNTIYF.

The chain uses TRBV4-3 and TRBJ2-7; D remains ambiguous. CDR1 and CDR2 (germline): LGHNA, YSLEER. The CDR3 has 14 amino acids. V lost 1 base to trimming and J lost 1 base, with 8 bases between them. The CDR3 DNA reads as TGCGCCAGCAGCCAAGGGTCCTATTCCTACGAGCAGTACTTC. Translated: CASSQGSYSYEQYF.

V gene TRBV19 combines with J gene TRBJ2-5; the match to TRBD1 covers 7 bases. Germline V gives CDR1 LNHDA, CDR2 SQIVND (reference sequence). This CDR3 has 17 amino acids. With 4 bases clipped from V and 3 bases from J, the junction kept 14 bases outside the gene matches. The CDR3 protein is CASSKNRGVGPEETQYF. In DNA form, the CDR3 reads TGTGCCAGTAGTAAAAACAGGGGCGTCGGTCCCGAAGAGACCCAGTACTTC.

This clone was recorded once. The chain links TRBV6-5 to TRBJ1-1; D not resolved. Trimming pared 5 bases from V and 0 bases from J, leaving 13 bases between. There are 15 residues in the CDR3. Germline V gives CDR1 MNHEY, CDR2 SVGAGI. The CDR3 loop is CASSLQKSMNTEAFF. The DNA for the CDR3 is TGTGCCAGCAGTCTACAGAAAAGCATGAACACTGAAGCTTTCTTT.

This clone was observed a few times. The chain is built from TRBV18 and TRBJ2-7; 12 bases line up with TRBD1. Germline V gene sequence: CDR1 KGHSH, CDR2 LQKENI. The CDR3 contains 16 residues. V shed 5 bases, J shed 5 bases, and the junction held 10 bases outside the gene matches. The chain's CDR3 is CASSRGTGGSDNEQYF. The CDR3 DNA reads as TGTGCCAGCTCAAGGGGGACAGGGGGCTCGGATAACGAGCAGTACTTC.

V is TRBV29-1 and J is TRBJ1-1; D is possibly TRBD1 (6 bases). Trimming shortened V by 7 bases and J by 3 bases, and 15 bases separated the two germline ends. Per germline, CDR1 SQVTM and CDR2 ANQGSEA. The CDR3 is 13 residues long. The CDR3 sequence: CSAWGEGDTEAFF. The CDR3 DNA follows: TGCAGCGCCTGGGGGGAGGGGGACACTGAAGCTTTCTTT.

The chain has TRBV18 and TRBJ1-5; 10 positions agree with TRBD1. Trimming cost V 1 base and J 1 base; bases outside gene matches: 1. The CDR3 length is 16 residues. Germline V gene lookup returns CDR1 KGHSH and CDR2 LQKENI. The CDR3 protein is CASSPRDRGSNQPQHF. The DNA of the CDR3 is TGTGCCAGCTCACCACGGGACAGGGGAAGCAATCAGCCCCAGCATTTT. Full variable domain (outside the CDR3, taken from reference TRBV18 and TRBJ1-5): NAGVMQNPRHLVRRRGQEARLRCSPMKGHSHVYWYRQLPEEGLKFMVYLQKENIIDESGMPKERFSAEFPKEGPSILRIQQVVRGDSAAYFCASSPRDRGSNQPQHFGDGTRLSIL.